Presented here are 30 T cell receptor beta chains from one specimen sequenced in a study of cytomegalovirus exposure and HLA in healthy donors. The PCR was carried out with 60 Vbeta primers and 13 Jbeta primers. Some clones are missing from TCRdb's copy, which holds only in-frame ones; the method was immunoSEQ multiplex PCR. Among 75,000 to 100,000 clones listed, just over 70% were seen once. Sequencing input: PBMCs. The receptors were gathered from a man in his sixties in good health and CMV-seronegative.

The chain employs TRBV7-6 and TRBJ1-4; tentative D call: TRBD1 (6 bases). With 4 bases removed from V and 0 bases from J, the gap between germline ends came to 9 bases. CDR1 is SGHVS and CDR2 is FNYEAQ in the germline V gene. The CDR3 has 15 residues. In DNA form, the CDR3 reads TGTGCCAGCAGCTCAAACAGGGCAACTAATGAAAAACTGTTTTTT. Protein: CASSSNRATNEKLFF.

J is TRBJ2-7 and V is TRBV14; 8 nucleotides agree with TRBD2. Trimming took 5 bases from V and 3 from J; bases not matched to a gene: 9. CDR3 length: 15 residues. Germline CDR1 SGHDN, CDR2 FVKESK. The CDR3, as DNA: TGTGCCAGCAGCTACGCCGGGACTAGTTTCTACGAGCAGTACTTC. Its protein product is CASSYAGTSFYEQYF.

The gene calls are TRBV2 and TRBJ2-2, with 10 nucleotides matching TRBD1. Unmatched junction bases numbered 3, after V lost 7 bases and J lost 1 base. CDR1 and CDR2 (germline): SNHLY, FYNNEI. The CDR3 sequence is 15 residues long. In DNA form, the CDR3 reads TGTGCCAGCATCGGGACAGGGGAGAACACCGGGGAGCTGTTTTTT. The encoded protein is CASIGTGENTGELFF.

V gene TRBV5-6 combines with J gene TRBJ1-6; TRBD1 matches 10 bases. Losses at the gene ends were 7 bases for V and 7 bases for J; bases not matched to a gene: 5. Germline CDR1 and CDR2: SGHDT and YYEEEE. The CDR3 totals 14 residues. The CDR3 coding sequence is TGTGCCAGCGGCGGGACAGGGGAAAATTCACCCCTCCACTTT. Protein product: CASGGTGENSPLHF.

This chain joins TRBV5-4 and TRBJ2-7; a weak D match, TRBD1 (5 bases). The germline V gene encodes CDR1 SGHNT and CDR2 YYREEE (reference sequence). V dropped 2 bases and J dropped 4 bases, with 13 bases sitting between them. The CDR3 contains 14 residues. CDR3 sequence (DNA): TGTGCCAGCAGCTTAGGGGTGCCAAATTACGAGCAGTACTTC. This codes for CASSLGVPNYEQYF.

V and J are TRBV5-6 and TRBJ2-3, with a tentative D call TRBD2 (7 bases). Per the germline V gene, CDR1 is SGHDT and CDR2 is YYEEEE. Trimming pared 3 bases from V and 4 bases from J, leaving 18 bases between. The CDR3 is 16 residues long. For the CDR3, the DNA is TGTGCCAGCAGCTGGCGGGGGAGGGGGGCAGCAGATACGCAGTATTTT. It specifies CASSWRGRGAADTQYF.

The chain uses TRBV4-1 and TRBJ2-7; TRBD2 is a possible D gene (6 bases). This CDR3 is 17 amino acids long. Trimming left V 0 bases short and J 3 bases short, with 18 bases between. Per germline, CDR1 MGHRA and CDR2 YSYEKL. DNA of the CDR3: TGCGCCAGCAGCCAAGAAGGAGCAGCTAGCGCTAACTACGAGCAGTACTTC. Translation: CASSQEGAASANYEQYF.

This clone was recorded a few times. The rearrangement links TRBV27 to TRBJ2-2; a possible D gene is TRBD1 (6 bases). Germline-derived CDR1 and CDR2 are MNHEY and SMNVEV (reference sequence). The CDR3 totals 17 residues. Trimming took 5 bases from V and 6 from J, leaving 22 bases between them. The CDR3 spells CASSPRKSLRTAGELFF. The CDR3 DNA reads TGTGCCAGCAGTCCCAGAAAAAGCCTTAGGACAGCCGGGGAGCTGTTTTTT.

The rearrangement links TRBV7-8 to TRBJ1-4; perhaps TRBD1 as D (5 bases). CDR3 length: 15 amino acids. Trimming removed 5 bases from V and 0 bases from J, with 10 bases in between. Germline CDR1 SGHVS, CDR2 FQNEAQ. The CDR3 region is CASSGHRTTNEKLFF. The DNA of the CDR3 is TGTGCCAGCAGCGGACACAGGACAACTAATGAAAAACTGTTTTTT.

This sequence joins TRBV11-3 and TRBJ2-7, with 7 bases aligning to TRBD2. This CDR3 region has 13 residues. The V and J ends lost 4 bases and 4 bases, in that order; junction bases with no gene match: 4. Germline CDR1 is SGHNT and CDR2 is YENEEA. This chain's CDR3 is CASSWGGMYEQYF. Written as DNA, the CDR3 is TGTGCCAGCAGCTGGGGGGGGATGTACGAGCAGTACTTC. Combining the CDR3 with reference TRBV11-3 and TRBJ2-7 gives the whole variable domain EAGVVQSPRYKIIEKKQPVAFWCNPISGHNTLYWYLQNLGQGPELLIRYENEEAVDDSQLPKDRFSAERLKGVDSTLKIQPAELGDSAVYLCASSWGGMYEQYFGPGTRLTVT.

The chain links TRBV11-2 to TRBJ1-2, with TRBD1 matching 7 bases. The CDR3 spans 14 residues. The V segment lost 5 bases and the J segment 1 base; nucleotides outside the gene matches: 4. CDR1 and CDR2 from the germline V gene are SGHAT and FQNNGV. CDR3 DNA: TGTGCCAGCAGCCCCGGGACAGTTAACTATGGCTACACCTTC. Protein: CASSPGTVNYGYTF.

This chain uses TRBV28 with TRBJ1-6; D perhaps matches TRBD1 (6 bases). The V gene lost 3 bases and the J gene lost 7 bases, with 16 bases spanning the gap. Germline V lookup: CDR1 MDHEN, CDR2 SYDVKM. The CDR3 spans 16 residues. As DNA, the CDR3 is TGTGCCAGCAGTTTTGGGGGGGCAGGTGGAAATTCACCCCTCCACTTT. Amino acid sequence: CASSFGGAGGNSPLHF.

This chain connects TRBV5-4 to TRBJ2-1; 7 bases align to TRBD1. V was pared by 4 bases and J by 5 bases, with 6 bases of the junction left unmatched. The CDR3 extends over 14 amino acids. CDR1 and CDR2 (germline): SGHNT, YYREEE (reference sequence). CDR3: CASSTEDRNNEQFF. As DNA, the CDR3 is TGTGCCAGCAGCACTGAGGACAGGAACAATGAGCAGTTCTTC.

This chain connects TRBV5-1 to TRBJ2-3; 7 nucleotides match TRBD1. V was clipped by 3 bases and J by 2 bases; unmatched bases: 3. Germline loops: CDR1 SGHRS, CDR2 YFSETQ. The CDR3 spans 14 residues. DNA of the CDR3: TGCGCCAGCAGCTCAACAGGGGACACAGATACGCAGTATTTT. This encodes CASSSTGDTDTQYF.

J is TRBJ1-2 and V is TRBV6-1; 8 bases align to TRBD1. The junction had 7 bases not matched to a gene; V was cut back by 1 base and J by 0 bases. The CDR3 runs 17 residues. Germline assignment: CDR1 MNHNS and CDR2 SASEGT. DNA of the CDR3: TGTGCCAGCAGTGAAGTGTTCAGGGGGCTACCTAACTATGGCTACACCTTC. Amino acids: CASSEVFRGLPNYGYTF.

This clone was counted a few times. The CDR3 DNA is TGTGCCAGAAGCTTAATGGGACTAGCGGGAGAGTACAATGAGCAGTTCTTC. Translation gives CARSLMGLAGEYNEQFF. The chain employs TRBV5-3 and TRBJ2-1; 14 bases align to TRBD2. TRBV5-3 is sorted into the ORF group, with uncertain function. V trimming: 2 bases; J trimming: 4 bases; junction bases outside the gene matches: 5. The CDR3 is 17 amino acids.

The rearrangement links TRBV11-3 to TRBJ2-7; D remains unclear. The CDR3 length is 13 residues. Trimming removed 5 bases at V and 2 bases at J, with 10 bases between. Germline CDR1 SGHNT, CDR2 YENEEA. The CDR3 sequence: CASSLGPPYEQYF. The CDR3 nucleotides read TGTGCCAGCAGCCTGGGCCCTCCCTACGAGCAGTACTTC.

DNA of the CDR3: TGTGCCAGCAGTGAAATGGAGACTAGCGACGAGCAGTACTTC. Its translation: CASSEMETSDEQYF. The chain joins TRBV6-1 to TRBJ2-7; 8 bases match TRBD2. The CDR3 loop spans 14 amino acids. Germline assignment: CDR1 MNHNS and CDR2 SASEGT. V shed 2 bases and J 5 bases; nucleotides not matched to a gene: 5.

V and J are TRBV28 and TRBJ2-5; 10 bases line up with TRBD1. The DNA matches TRBJ2-7 better at its end, which makes the J call doubtful. Germline values: CDR1 MDHEN, CDR2 SYDVKM. CDR3 length: 17 amino acids. The CDR3 loop reads CASISSAGDRGSYEQYF. CDR3 coding DNA: TGTGCCAGCATCTCGTCGGCCGGGGACAGGGGTTCCTACGAGCAGTACTTC.

This chain connects TRBV29-1 to TRBJ2-3; tentatively, D is TRBD2 (5 bases). V was shortened by 4 bases and J by 6 bases, with 11 bases between the two germline ends. Germline lookup yields CDR1 SQVTM and CDR2 ANQGSEA. The CDR3 length is 12 residues. In DNA, the CDR3 is TGCAGCGTTGGGGATAGGAGGGATACGCAGTATTTT. Translation gives CSVGDRRDTQYF.

This rearrangement joins TRBV19 to TRBJ1-2; 7 bases map to TRBD1. In germline, CDR1 is LNHDA, CDR2 SQIVND (reference sequence). The CDR3 totals 13 residues. The ends lost 5 bases at V and 5 bases at J; junction bases unmatched: 5. The CDR3 is CASSPRTGYGYTF. The CDR3 nucleotides are TGTGCCAGTAGTCCAAGGACAGGATATGGCTACACCTTC.

This sequence joins TRBV19 and TRBJ2-7, with D perhaps TRBD1 (6 bases). The germline V and J ends were trimmed by 4 bases and 1 base, with 14 bases remaining between them. The germline gives CDR1 LNHDA, CDR2 SQIVND (reference sequence). The CDR3 is 15 amino acids. CDR3 bases: TGTGCCAGTAGTACCCGACAAGGGGGATCCTACGAGCAGTACTTC. As protein: CASSTRQGGSYEQYF.

This clone was detected once. The gene calls are TRBV29-1 and TRBJ2-1, with D possibly being TRBD1 (6 bases). With 6 bases removed from V and 3 bases from J, the gap between germline ends came to 15 bases. Per the germline V gene, CDR1 is SQVTM and CDR2 is ANQGSEA. The CDR3 sequence is 14 residues long. Written as DNA, the CDR3 is TGCAGCGTGGACAGTCAGGGGCTCTACAATGAGCAGTTCTTC. Its translation: CSVDSQGLYNEQFF.

The rearrangement uses TRBV6-5 and TRBJ2-5; weak D call: TRBD2 (6 bases). From germline, CDR1 is MNHEY and CDR2 SVGAGI. The V end was cut by 4 bases, the J end by 5 bases, with 14 bases between. This CDR3 contains 14 residues. Here the CDR3 DNA reads TGTGCCAGCAGTTGGGTCGGGGGTGGTGAGACCCAGTACTTC. Its translation is CASSWVGGGETQYF.

The rearrangement joins TRBV19 to TRBJ1-1; TRBD1 is a possible D gene (5 bases). Looked up from germline, CDR1 is LNHDA and CDR2 is SQIVND (reference sequence). The CDR3 loop spans 13 amino acids. The germline V and J ends were trimmed by 5 bases and 3 bases, with 10 bases remaining between them. In DNA, the CDR3 is TGTGCCAGTAGTTCCGCCAGGGACACTGAAGCTTTCTTT. This sequence encodes CASSSARDTEAFF.

The V gene is TRBV7-2, the J gene TRBJ1-2; D might be TRBD1 (6 bases). The V gene lost 5 bases and the J gene lost 4 bases, with 11 bases spanning the gap. CDR1 and CDR2 (germline): SGHTA, FQGNSA. The CDR3 sequence is 13 residues long. CDR3 bases: TGTGCCAGCAGCGACAGGAGCCTCTATGGCTACACCTTC. Protein sequence: CASSDRSLYGYTF.

J is TRBJ2-1 and V is TRBV5-1, with 9 bases aligning to TRBD2. Germline V CDR1 and CDR2: SGHRS, YFSETQ. This CDR3 has 19 amino acids. J was trimmed by 5 bases and V by 0 bases; bases with no gene match: 15. CDR3 sequence reads: CASSLAGPRSGRPNNEQFF. DNA of the CDR3: TGCGCCAGCAGCTTGGCCGGACCCCGTAGCGGGAGACCGAACAATGAGCAGTTCTTC.

The chain recombines TRBV10-3 with TRBJ2-3, with D perhaps matching TRBD1 (6 bases). The V end was cut by 2 bases, the J end by 2 bases, with 14 bases between. This CDR3 spans 16 amino acids. Germline V gene lookup returns CDR1 ENHRY and CDR2 SYGVKD. The DNA of the CDR3 is TGTGCCATCAGTGAGACAGGGCACTTACCCACAGATACGCAGTATTTT. The encoded protein is CAISETGHLPTDTQYF.

The V and J genes are TRBV6-1 and TRBJ2-3; 10 nucleotides agree with TRBD2. V trimming: 3 bases; J trimming: 6 bases; junction bases outside the gene matches: 6. The CDR3 loop spans 15 amino acids. The germline gives CDR1 MNHNS, CDR2 SASEGT. CDR3 bases: TGTGCCAGCAGTGATGCCCTAGCGGGAGTGGATACGCAGTATTTT. It encodes CASSDALAGVDTQYF.

The rearrangement uses TRBV19 and TRBJ1-5; possibly TRBD1 for D (6 bases). V lost 6 bases and J 7 bases, leaving 16 bases between the germline ends. The length of the CDR3 is 14 residues. Germline assignment: CDR1 LNHDA and CDR2 SQIVND (reference sequence). The chain's CDR3 is CASSSSQGFQPQHF. In DNA form, the CDR3 reads TGTGCCAGTAGCAGCAGCCAGGGGTTCCAGCCCCAGCATTTT. Full variable domain (rest looked up from reference TRBV19 and TRBJ1-5): DGGITQSPKYLFRKEGQNVTLSCEQNLNHDAMYWYRQDPGQGLRLIYYSQIVNDFQKGDIAEGYSVSREKKESFPLTVTSAQKNPTAFYLCASSSSQGFQPQHFGDGTRLSIL.